The clone carrying this TCR beta chain occurred many times. Its antigen is unidentified. The sample comes from a study of CD8 T cells in ankylosing spondylitis. Study-wide results and caveats: A TCR beta motif made of 7 to 9 highly homologous variants seemed typical of ankylosing spondylitis blood.

MiXCR, applied by TCRdb to the 5' RACE reads, yields one record per CDR3 protein. The sample includes hundreds of thousands of distinct CDR3 sequences, more than 25% of them seen just once. The V end was cut by 2 bases, the J end by 2 bases, with 18 bases between. Germline values: CDR1 SEHNR, CDR2 FQNEAQ (reference sequence). CDR3 length: 17 residues. The rearrangement joins TRBV7-9 to TRBJ2-5; D unclear. Sequencing was done on a sample of blood, either unsorted or a sorted T cell fraction (not recorded which). This TCR came from a male donor with ankylosing spondylitis. The CDR3 DNA reads TGTGCCAGCAGCTTATATCTCTTGGACGGTGGACAAGAGACCCAGTACTTC. It translates to CASSLYLLDGGQETQYF.